Listed here are 23 T cell receptor beta chains from one sample, sequenced in a study of shared clonotypes between healthy human individuals. The naive CD8 subset, CD45RO-negative cells positively selected for CCR7, excluded terminally differentiated effector memory CD45RA+ cells. The protocol was immunoSEQ multiplex PCR, while the TCRdb copy is restricted to in-frame clones and leaves out a portion. Counted here are about 2.1 million clones, just under 95% occurring once; the ten biggest clones make up around 1.7%. The sample comprised naive CD8+ T cells from PBMCs. Receptor source: a young man in good health. Some clones in this sample may be carry-over from other donors' samples.

In this sample, this clone turned up a few times. At the DNA level, this CDR3 is encoded by other sequences in the same sample as well. The chain joins TRBV7-9 to TRBJ2-3; D gene uncertain. V shed 4 bases and J shed 4 bases, with 3 bases lying between them. The CDR3 runs 11 residues. CDR1 SEHNR and CDR2 FQNEAQ come from the germline V gene (reference sequence). The CDR3 region is CASSSADTQYF. As DNA, the CDR3 is TGTGCCAGCAGCTCAGCAGATACGCAGTATTTT.

This chain joins TRBV7-6 and TRBJ1-1; TRBD1 is a possible D gene (5 bases). Trimming took off 4 bases at V and 2 bases at J, with 17 bases between the two ends. CDR1 is SGHVS and CDR2 is FNYEAQ in the germline V gene. The CDR3 loop spans 16 amino acids. In DNA form, the CDR3 reads TGTGCCAGCAGCTCACCGGGACGGGGAACCAACACTGAAGCTTTCTTT. This translates into CASSSPGRGTNTEAFF.

The genes are TRBV11-2 and TRBJ2-7; weak D call: TRBD2 (7 bases). The CDR3 length is 16 residues. Trimming shortened V by 6 bases and J by 0 bases, and 18 bases separated the two germline ends. In germline, CDR1 is SGHAT, CDR2 FQNNGV. The CDR3 here is CASSPGAGASSYEQYF. The CDR3 coding sequence is TGTGCCAGCAGTCCCGGTGCGGGGGCGAGCTCCTACGAGCAGTACTTC.

This chain's CDR3 is CASSPIRAQLHTDTQYF. The CDR3 coding sequence is TGTGCCAGCAGTCCGATCCGGGCCCAGTTGCACACAGATACGCAGTATTTT. The V and J genes are TRBV28 and TRBJ2-3; unclear D gene. Trimming left V 5 bases short and J 2 bases short, with 20 bases between. The germline V gene has CDR1 MDHEN and CDR2 SYDVKM. This CDR3 has 17 residues.

The chain carries TRBV27 and TRBJ1-1; the D gene is possibly TRBD1 (6 bases). Trimming cost V 6 bases and J 1 base, with 15 bases left between them. Germline CDR1 MNHEY, CDR2 SMNVEV (reference sequence). This CDR3 comprises 15 residues. CDR3 protein: CASSPGTSWNTEAFF. The CDR3 bases are TGTGCCAGCAGCCCGGGGACAAGTTGGAACACTGAAGCTTTCTTT.

The chain joins TRBV13 to TRBJ2-7; 9 bases align to TRBD2. The CDR3 is 13 residues long. V lost 4 bases to trimming and J lost 5 bases; unmatched junction nucleotides: 3. The germline V gene encodes CDR1 PRHDT and CDR2 FYEKMQ (reference sequence). The CDR3 spells CASSSRTSDEQYF. CDR3 DNA: TGTGCCAGCAGCTCCCGGACTAGCGACGAGCAGTACTTC. Variable domain in full (rest from reference TRBV13 and TRBJ2-7): AAGVIQSPRHLIKEKRETATLKCYPIPRHDTVYWYQQGPGQDPQFLISFYEKMQSDKGSIPDRFSAQQFSDYHSELNMSSLELGDSALYFCASSSRTSDEQYFGPGTRLTVT.

The V gene is TRBV7-9, the J gene TRBJ1-2, with TRBD1 matching over 7 bases. The CDR3 covers 16 residues. V shed 8 bases, J shed 3 bases, and the junction held 15 bases outside the gene matches. Germline CDR1 reads SEHNR; CDR2 reads FQNEAQ (reference sequence). As DNA, the CDR3 is TGTGCCAGCGGACCCATTCAGACAGGGATCGACTATGGCTACACCTTC. Encoded protein: CASGPIQTGIDYGYTF.

This chain uses TRBV7-9 with TRBJ2-5; D uncertain. Per germline, CDR1 SEHNR and CDR2 FQNEAQ (reference sequence). V lost 5 bases, J lost 2 bases, and 6 bases lay in between. The CDR3 runs to 12 residues. The CDR3 DNA sequence: TGTGCCAGCAGCCCGAAACAAGAGACCCAGTACTTC. Translating gives CASSPKQETQYF.

The count of this clone is one. V gene TRBV19 combines with J gene TRBJ2-1; 8 bases map to TRBD2. V lost 7 bases to trimming and J lost 4 bases; unmatched junction nucleotides: 12. This CDR3 is built from 16 residues. Germline lookup yields CDR1 LNHDA and CDR2 SQIVND (reference sequence). CDR3 region: CASKSGALAEYNEQFF. The CDR3 region has the DNA TGTGCCAGTAAGTCGGGGGCACTAGCGGAGTACAATGAGCAGTTCTTC.

This chain joins TRBV19 and TRBJ1-1; D is unresolved. Germline loops: CDR1 LNHDA, CDR2 SQIVND (reference sequence). CDR3 length: 14 amino acids. Trimming shortened V by 3 bases and J by 4 bases, and 12 bases separated the two germline ends. CDR3 DNA sequence: TGTGCCAGTAGTATTCTCCGAAGAAGCACTGAAGCTTTCTTT. This gives the protein CASSILRRSTEAFF.

The gene calls are TRBV27 and TRBJ2-2, with D possibly TRBD1 on 5 matching bases. In germline, CDR1 is MNHEY, CDR2 SMNVEV (reference sequence). The germline V and J ends were trimmed by 4 bases and 3 bases, with 24 bases remaining between them. This CDR3 is 19 amino acids long. CDR3 sequence: CASSSITSDSPEHTGELFF. The CDR3 DNA sequence: TGTGCCAGCAGTTCCATTACTTCAGACAGCCCCGAACACACCGGGGAGCTGTTTTTT.

The CDR3 here is CARSADEQYF. The CDR3 nucleotides read TGCGCCAGGTCGGCAGACGAGCAGTACTTC. The chain joins TRBV23-1 to TRBJ2-7; D gene unclear. Being an ORF, TRBV23-1 has a function that is uncertain. The CDR3 covers 10 residues. Trimming cost V 9 bases and J 5 bases, with 8 bases left between them.

V is TRBV10-3 and J is TRBJ2-1, with 15 nucleotides matching TRBD2. The ends lost 3 bases at V and 7 bases at J; junction bases unmatched: 4. CDR1 ENHRY and CDR2 SYGVKD come from the germline V gene. This CDR3 has 16 amino acids. DNA for the CDR3: TGTGCCATCAGTGACGGACTAGCGGGAGGGCCAAATGAGCAGTTCTTC. This translates into CAISDGLAGGPNEQFF.

The CDR3 region is CASSSADRSRGYTF. CDR3 coding DNA: TGTGCCAGCAGTAGCGCGGACAGATCGAGGGGCTACACCTTC. The J gene is TRBJ1-2, the V gene TRBV7-9; D perhaps matches TRBD1 (6 bases). The CDR3 consists of 14 residues. CDR1 and CDR2 (germline): SEHNR, FQNEAQ (reference sequence). Trimming took 6 bases from V and 8 from J, leaving 19 bases between them. Together with reference TRBV7-9 and TRBJ1-2, the CDR3 gives the full variable domain: DTGVSQNPRHKITKRGQNVTFRCDPISEHNRLYWYRQTLGQGPEFLTYFQNEAQLEKSRLLSDRFSAERPKGSFSTLEIQRTEQGDSAMYLCASSSADRSRGYTFGSGTRLTVV.

The V call is TRBV28, the J call TRBJ2-7; TRBD2 matches at 12 bases. This CDR3 spans 15 amino acids. The germline gives CDR1 MDHEN, CDR2 SYDVKM. V shed 3 bases and J 6 bases; nucleotides not matched to a gene: 6. CDR3 region: CASSFPGTSGSEQYF. The CDR3, as DNA: TGTGCCAGCAGTTTCCCCGGGACTAGCGGGTCCGAGCAGTACTTC.

The chain recombines TRBV5-8 with TRBJ2-1; a possible D gene is TRBD2 (6 bases). Per germline, CDR1 SGHTS and CDR2 YDEGEE. The CDR3 is 17 residues long. V dropped 4 bases and J dropped 5 bases, with 22 bases sitting between them. CDR3 coding DNA: TGTGCCAGCAGCGGAATTTTAGCGGCAGATGAGAACAATGAGCAGTTCTTC. This encodes CASSGILAADENNEQFF. Drawing the rest from reference TRBV5-8 and TRBJ2-1, the complete variable domain is EAGVTQSPTHLIKTRGQQATLRCSPISGHTSVYWYQQALGLGLQFLLWYDEGEERNRGNFPPRFSGRQFPNYSSELNVNALELEDSALYLCASSGILAADENNEQFFGPGTRLTVL.

V gene TRBV5-4 combines with J gene TRBJ1-2; D is possibly TRBD1 (6 bases). Trimming pared 0 bases from V and 7 bases from J, leaving 10 bases between. CDR1 and CDR2 (germline): SGHNT, YYREEE (reference sequence). The CDR3 is 13 amino acids. This chain's CDR3 is CASSLEGVRGYTF. CDR3 in DNA: TGTGCCAGCAGCTTGGAGGGGGTTCGTGGCTACACCTTC.

This chain connects TRBV4-2 to TRBJ2-3; the D gene is possibly TRBD1 (5 bases). In germline, CDR1 is LGHNA, CDR2 YNFKEQ. The V end was cut by 0 bases, the J end by 0 bases, with 10 bases between. This CDR3 contains 16 residues. The CDR3 sequence: CASSQEQGSSTDTQYF. CDR3 nucleotide sequence: TGTGCCAGCAGCCAAGAGCAGGGCTCTAGCACAGATACGCAGTATTTT.

The genes are TRBV4-1 and TRBJ2-3; tentatively, D is TRBD1 (6 bases). Germline lookup yields CDR1 MGHRA and CDR2 YSYEKL. V was shortened by 0 bases and J by 1 base, with 14 bases between the two germline ends. The CDR3 loop spans 17 amino acids. CDR3 protein: CASSQEVGQRRTDTQYF. DNA of the CDR3: TGCGCCAGCAGCCAAGAAGTAGGACAGCGGCGCACAGATACGCAGTATTTT.

The chain has TRBV9 and TRBJ2-5; 10 nucleotides match TRBD1. Germline CDR1 reads SGDLS; CDR2 reads YYNGEE. This CDR3 is built from 14 residues. With 3 bases clipped from V and 4 bases from J, the junction kept 3 bases outside the gene matches. This CDR3 reads CASSGGQGRETQYF. CDR3 coding DNA: TGTGCCAGCAGCGGGGGACAGGGGAGAGAGACCCAGTACTTC.

Turning to this clone: This CDR3 is also generated by other DNA sequences in the sample. The J gene is TRBJ1-1, the V gene TRBV27; D is ambiguous. This CDR3 is built from 14 residues. Trimming removed 3 bases at V and 1 base at J, with 9 bases between. Germline V gene data show CDR1 as MNHEY and CDR2 as SMNVEV (reference sequence). In nucleotides, the CDR3 is TGTGCCAGCAGTTTGTCCAAGGGGAACACTGAAGCTTTCTTT. This codes for CASSLSKGNTEAFF.

The CDR3 spells CASSEEGEALSYEQYF. As DNA, the CDR3 is TGTGCCAGCAGTGAAGAGGGCGAGGCCCTCTCCTACGAGCAGTACTTC. V and J are TRBV2 and TRBJ2-7; D unresolved. V was pared by 1 base and J by 0 bases, with 13 bases between. In germline, CDR1 is SNHLY, CDR2 FYNNEI. The CDR3 loop spans 16 amino acids.

The V and J genes are TRBV27 and TRBJ2-3, with 7 nucleotides matching TRBD1. Unmatched junction bases numbered 7, after V lost 7 bases and J lost 0 bases. The CDR3 consists of 15 residues. In germline, CDR1 is MNHEY, CDR2 SMNVEV (reference sequence). The CDR3 region has the DNA TGTGCCAGCAAGACCCGGGACAGCAGCACAGATACGCAGTATTTT. Residues: CASKTRDSSTDTQYF.